This TCR beta chain appears in the sequencing data of a study of sequential checkpoint blockade in melanoma. As to treatment: randomized to nivolumab then ipilimumab (arm A) or the reverse (arm B). CDR3 length: 15 amino acids. Germline CDR1 MNHNS, CDR2 SASEGT. Here immunoSEQ multiplex PCR was the method, and the copy in TCRdb shows in-frame clones only, minus some. Of more than 9,500 clones listed, roughly 80% are singletons. The receptor was isolated from a human donor with melanoma. The sequences come from CD8+ T cells sorted from blood (inferred from file names), collected from a patient given nivolumab and ipilimumab in sequence. The genes are TRBV6-1 and TRBJ2-5; TRBD1 is a possible D gene (5 bases). TRBJ2-7 matches the DNA end more closely, so the J call is doubtful. CDR3 DNA sequence: TGTGCCAGCAGTGAAGTCAGCGACAGCTCCTACGAGCAGTACTTC. This translates into CASSEVSDSSYEQYF.